This TCR beta chain stems from a study of T cells after yellow fever vaccination. Study at large: The SMART-Seq v4 Ultra Low Input method served to prepare the low-cell-number fractions. Study conclusions and caveats: Highly abundant clonotypes carried over from the bulk population could end up in FACS-sorted repertoires as contaminants. Compared with primary, the secondary response was weaker and peaked at day 5, not 15.

Conversion of TCR transcripts into cDNA relied on 5'RACE template switching, which added a universal primer site and UMIs. TCRdb re-called the 5' RACE reads through MiXCR, storing one row per CDR3 protein. This sample yields almost 600,000 distinct CDR3 sequences, of which roughly 12% are seen a single time; 11% to 15% belongs to the top ten. CDR1 SGDLS and CDR2 YYNGEE come from the germline V gene. The CDR3 is made up of 14 amino acids. Losses at the gene ends were 3 bases for V and 2 bases for J; bases not matched to a gene: 1. This clonotype was counted between two and nine times. The antigen is unknown.

The chain links TRBV9 to TRBJ2-7, with 11 bases that match TRBD2. The origin of this receptor is a man aged 30-40 years who received the YFV17D yellow fever vaccine. The material sequenced was PBMCs, taken on the day of the yellow fever booster vaccination. The CDR3 region has the DNA TGTGCCAGCAGCGCGACTAGCGGGGCCTACGAGCAGTACTTC. Translation gives CASSATSGAYEQYF.